Reported below is one T cell receptor (beta chain). Its antigen has not been determined. No base quality information exists; no much larger clone differs at one position. TCRbeta CDR3 regions were amplified from genomic DNA by means of the immunoSEQ Assay, a bias-controlled multiplex PCR. The source study handled its data this way. The number of nucleated cells in each sample was estimated from the amplification of reference gene primers within the assay. Sequence reads were collapsed and filtered to measure the absolute abundance of every unique TCRbeta CDR3 rearrangement. For each sample, productive Simpson clonality was calculated by taking the square root of Simpson's diversity index across productive rearrangements. TCRdb re-hosts the immuneACCESS table, in-frame sequences only. Its copies lack some clones; in the studies checked, an unresolved V gene accounts for under half of them, and the cause for the rest is not known. The DNA was the basis for D and trimming; V, J and clone size are from that table. The sample table holds about 49,000 clones, of which 81% were seen once. The ten largest clones take up more than 20% of the sample.

This sample is part of a study of blood T cell repertoires in COVID-19 (dated by TCRdb to about 2020). For the study in its entirety: Collaborator samples came from the United States, Italy and Spain and covered acute and convalescent phases of COVID-19. The repertoires were made available in a free public database intended to serve as a resource for research on the immune response to SARS-CoV-2. The material from the prospective study consisted of cDNA or gDNA derived from T cells, B-cell-depleted T cells, or PBMCs. The samples were drawn from the first 160 participants of the ongoing ImmuneRACE study and from 950 to 1,500 subjects provided by 6 global collaborators. Nearly every sample came with metadata listing a de-identified subject ID, COVID-19 status, age in years and sex. Where available, HLA class I and class II types were obtained from metadata supplied by the sample provider rather than from assay-based typing. Subjects who had been exposed to COVID-19, were actively infected with it, or had recovered from it provided the deeply sampled blood TCRbeta repertoires that made up the dataset.

What the work shows at the level of the full study, not this receptor alone: Clinical and demographic metadata were provided uncurated, with the amount varying by source and participant.

In Seattle, one collaborating source enrolled patients while the infection was active and tracked those patients longitudinally over the course of disease. Whole blood was collected in K2EDTA tubes by collaborating institutions according to the institutions' own protocols. Collaborator samples were shipped for TCRbeta analysis as frozen whole blood, isolated PBMCs, or DNA extracted from either sample type. The germline V gene gives CDR1 as SNHLY and CDR2 as FYNNEI. V loses 2 bases, J loses 11 bases, and the germline ends lie 21 bases apart. The CDR3 numbers 15 residues from cysteine through phenylalanine. Only the CDR3 DNA stays, 45 bases, in frame from base 1.

This sequence originates from a woman at least 80 years old with COVID-19, enrolled during active disease. Sequencing was done on a sample of peripheral blood. The chain uses TRBV2 and TRBJ1-1; a tentative D call is TRBD1 (6 bases match). The CDR3 reads as follows: CASSETHREGARAFF. The DNA is as follows: TGTGCCAGCAGTGAAACCCACAGGGAAGGGGCGAGGGCTTTCTTT.